Below, one TCR beta chain is given with its context. In germline, CDR1 is MNHNS, CDR2 SASEGT. Trimming left V 1 base short and J 4 bases short, with 14 bases between. This CDR3 is built from 16 residues. This entry comes from a study of T cell responses to AZD1222 COVID-19 vaccine. Sequencing used immunoSEQ multiplex PCR; TCRdb keeps in-frame clones, though not all of them. The sample carries some 130,000 clones, about 93% recorded once. Source: peripheral blood, taken on day 0 of AZD1222 vaccination. The V gene is TRBV6-1, the J gene TRBJ2-1; D may be TRBD2 (5 bases). The receptor was derived from an adult in good health. The CDR3 reads CASSEGVFRGYNEQFF. For the CDR3, the DNA is TGTGCCAGCAGTGAAGGAGTATTCCGGGGATACAATGAGCAGTTCTTC.